This T cell receptor (beta chain) stems from a study of PD-1 blockade in mismatch repair-deficient tumors. Turning to the study itself: Patients had over ten mismatch repair-deficient cancer types and were previously treated and progressing. Whole-study results and caveats: Tumor-resident clones, often absent from pretreatment blood, expanded after pembrolizumab and then contracted.

Notes on this clone: Its antigen is as yet unknown.

Unmatched junction bases numbered 2, after V lost 1 base and J lost 5 bases. The germline V gene encodes CDR1 MNHNS and CDR2 SASEGT. This CDR3 region has 14 residues. TCRdb's table, derived via immunoSEQ multiplex PCR, lists solely in-frame clones and lacks some. The table has 40,000 to 60,000 clones, 81% seen once. TCR sequencing covered a few patients who responded to pembrolizumab. Sequencing was performed on peripheral blood, taken 20 weeks after starting pembrolizumab. V gene TRBV6-1 combines with J gene TRBJ1-1; 9 nucleotides line up with TRBD1. The clonotype was recovered from an adult with mismatch repair-deficient cancer. DNA for the CDR3: TGTGCCAGCAGTGAAGGACAGGGGGGTACTGAAGCTTTCTTT. Protein product: CASSEGQGGTEAFF.